This is a list of T cell receptor beta chains from one sample in a study of T cells after yellow fever vaccination. TCRdb passed the 5' RACE reads through MiXCR, listing each CDR3 protein once. Among fewer than 450,000 distinct CDR3 sequences listed, about 4% were seen once. The sample was PBMCs, taken 5 days after the yellow fever booster vaccination. The receptors were gathered from a man younger than 30 who received the YFV17D yellow fever vaccine. The CDR3 runs from the conserved cysteine through the conserved F or W. The D gene is left open where the match is weak. The size entry is marked missing in some rows and otherwise reads once, few, many or a size class.

clone_size,d_call,j_call,v_call,cdr3_aa,cdr3_nt
NA,NA,TRBJ2-1,TRBV9,CASSAPSSSEQFF,TGTGCCAGCAGCGCCCCTAGCTCGTCTGAGCAGTTCTTC
NA,NA,TRBJ2-6,TRBV10-3,CAIRDYSGANVLTF,TGTGCCATCAGGGACTACTCTGGGGCCAACGTCCTGACTTTC
many,NA,TRBJ1-2,TRBV28,CASSLSTGSYTF,TGTGCCAGCAGTTTATCCACGGGGAGCTACACCTTC
few,NA,TRBJ2-1,TRBV7-3,CASSYGGSYNEQFF,TGTGCCAGCAGCTATGGCGGATCCTACAATGAGCAGTTCTTC
few,NA,TRBJ1-4,TRBV10-1,CASSEAGALNEKLFF,TGCGCCAGCAGTGAAGCAGGGGCCCTTAATGAAAAACTGTTTTTT
many,TRBD1,TRBJ1-5,TRBV7-6,CASSLEPGDRENQPQHF,TGTGCCAGCAGCTTAGAACCTGGGGACAGAGAAAATCAGCCCCAGCATTTT
many,TRBD1,TRBJ1-2,TRBV12-3/TRBV12-4,CASSPTGGAGGYTF,TGTGCCAGCAGCCCGACAGGGGGCGCGGGAGGCTACACCTTC
few,NA,TRBJ1-6,TRBV5-1,CASSLSLTGNSPLHF,TGCGCCAGCAGCTTGTCTCTTACGGGCAATTCACCCCTCCACTTT
many,NA,TRBJ1-1,TRBV5-5,CASSLDGGGRNPMNTEAFF,TGTGCCAGCAGCTTGGATGGGGGCGGGAGAAACCCGATGAACACTGAAGCTTTCTTT
many,NA,TRBJ2-1,TRBV5-1,CASSAEGSYNEQFF,TGCGCCAGCAGCGCCGAGGGTTCTTACAATGAGCAGTTCTTC
few,NA,TRBJ2-3,TRBV27,CASSLLAISTDTQYF,TGTGCCAGCAGTTTACTAGCGATTAGCACAGATACGCAGTATTTT
NA,TRBD2,TRBJ2-1,TRBV28,CASSPSGLAGIEQFF,TGTGCCAGCAGTCCCTCAGGACTAGCGGGGATTGAGCAGTTCTTC
few,TRBD1,TRBJ1-1,TRBV14,CASSTGVFTEAFF,TGTGCCAGCAGTACAGGGGTATTCACTGAAGCTTTCTTT
NA,NA,TRBJ1-2,TRBV6-2/TRBV6-3,CASSSRTNYGYTF,TGTGCCAGCAGCTCTAGGACTAACTATGGCTACACCTTC
few,NA,TRBJ2-6,TRBV29-1,CSVVPGAGANVLTF,TGCAGCGTTGTGCCGGGGGCTGGGGCCAACGTCCTGACTTTC
NA,TRBD1,TRBJ1-2,TRBV7-8,CASSSGTGYEGYTF,TGTGCCAGCAGCTCCGGGACAGGTTATGAAGGCTACACCTTC
many,NA,TRBJ2-1,TRBV5-1,CASSLEAPINEQFF,TGCGCCAGCAGCTTGGAAGCGCCCATAAATGAGCAGTTCTTC
many,NA,TRBJ2-7,TRBV13,CASSFRGGTYEQYF,TGTGCCAGCAGCTTCAGAGGGGGGACCTACGAGCAGTACTTC
few,TRBD1,TRBJ1-4,TRBV28,CATVRDRANEKLFF,TGTGCCACGGTCCGGGACAGGGCTAATGAAAAACTGTTTTTT
few,NA,TRBJ2-5,TRBV7-2,CASAHAPGYEETQYF,TGTGCCAGCGCACACGCGCCGGGGTACGAAGAGACCCAGTACTTC
NA,TRBD1,TRBJ1-2,TRBV20-1,CSASRTGTGYGYTF,TGCAGTGCTAGCCGAACCGGGACAGGGTATGGCTACACCTTC
few,NA,TRBJ2-5,TRBV4-2,CASSQVRQETQYF,TGTGCCAGCAGCCAAGTACGCCAAGAGACCCAGTACTTC
many,NA,TRBJ2-3,TRBV7-9,CASSSHSGTDTQYF,TGTGCCAGCAGCTCTCATAGTGGAACAGATACGCAGTATTTT
NA,NA,TRBJ2-7,TRBV12-3/TRBV12-4,CASSLAGRETQQYF,TGTGCCAGCAGTTTAGCGGGGCGCGAGACACAGCAGTACTTC
many,NA,TRBJ2-5,TRBV5-1,CASSLGEETQYF,TGTGCCAGCAGCTTAGGGGAGGAGACCCAGTACTTC
NA,TRBD2,TRBJ2-3,TRBV11-2,CASSLAAGGFDTQYF,TGTGCCAGCAGCTTAGCCGCCGGGGGGTTTGATACGCAGTATTTT
few,NA,TRBJ2-7,TRBV11-3,CASSLARHYEQYF,TGTGCCAGCAGCCTCGCCCGGCACTACGAGCAGTACTTC
NA,NA,TRBJ2-1,TRBV3-1,CASSQRGGHSYNEQFF,TGTGCCAGCAGCCAGAGGGGGGGCCACTCCTACAATGAGCAGTTCTTC
few,TRBD2,TRBJ2-5,TRBV10-3,CAISVKRGQETQYF,TGTGCCATCAGTGTAAAGCGGGGGCAAGAGACCCAGTACTTC
many,TRBD1,TRBJ1-4,TRBV5-1,CASSLVGGQATNEKLFF,TGCGCCAGCAGCTTGGTTGGGGGACAGGCGACTAATGAAAAACTGTTTTTT
NA,NA,TRBJ2-1,TRBV4-1,CASSQIYNEQFF,TGCGCCAGCAGCCAAATCTACAATGAGCAGTTCTTC
many,TRBD2,TRBJ2-2,TRBV7-6,CASSLVAGGTGELFF,TGTGCCAGCAGCTTAGTGGCGGGGGGCACCGGGGAGCTGTTTTTT
NA,NA,TRBJ1-5,TRBV15,CATRSGGYSNQPQHF,TGTGCCACCAGATCCGGGGGATATAGCAATCAGCCCCAGCATTTT
many,NA,TRBJ2-5,TRBV7-2,CASSPPSGRGKTQYF,TGTGCCAGCAGTCCACCCAGTGGCCGGGGAAAGACCCAGTACTTC
many,TRBD1,TRBJ2-7,TRBV20-1,CSAPRRKDRVFYEQYF,TGCAGTGCTCCCCGGAGAAAGGACAGGGTGTTCTACGAGCAGTACTTC
many,TRBD2,TRBJ2-1,TRBV7-2,CASSSLGTSGVTYNEQFF,TGTGCCAGCAGCTCCCTTGGGACTAGCGGGGTAACCTACAATGAGCAGTTCTTC
few,NA,TRBJ1-2,TRBV7-9,CASSSILDYGYTF,TGTGCCAGCAGCTCAATACTAGACTATGGCTACACCTTC
few,TRBD2,TRBJ2-5,TRBV20-1,CSARGAGGPRETQYF,TGCAGTGCTAGAGGAGCGGGGGGGCCCCGGGAGACCCAGTACTTC
many,TRBD1,TRBJ2-7,TRBV5-4,CASSWGTGSEQYF,TGTGCCAGCAGCTGGGGGACAGGGAGCGAGCAGTACTTC
NA,NA,TRBJ1-2,TRBV5-6,CASSEVVGNYGYTF,TGTGCCAGCAGCGAAGTGGTGGGGAACTATGGCTACACCTTC
few,NA,TRBJ2-3,TRBV7-8,CASSLAGARTQYF,TGTGCCAGCAGCTTAGCGGGGGCCCGCACGCAGTATTTT